What follows are 27 T cell receptor beta chains derived from one specimen sequenced in a study of control samples from healthy donors and cancer patients. Only in-frame clones appear in the TCRdb table, and some are missing; sequencing was by immunoSEQ multiplex PCR. This table has over 150,000 clones, approximately 93% appearing once. The specimen sequenced was blood. The receptors here all came from a man aged 35 to 55 in good health.

The chain combines TRBV3-1 (or the pseudogene TRBV3-2) with TRBJ1-2; the D is unclear. Deletions cut 1 base from V and 4 bases from J, with 16 bases between. The germline V gene has CDR1 LGHDT and CDR2 YNNKEL (reference sequence). The CDR3 loop spans 16 amino acids. CDR3: CASSQVVDRAAYGYTF. The CDR3 region has the DNA TGTGCCAGCAGCCAAGTTGTAGACCGAGCGGCCTATGGCTACACCTTC.

The chain links TRBV4-1 to TRBJ1-5, with D possibly TRBD1 on 5 matching bases. The germline V gene encodes CDR1 MGHRA and CDR2 YSYEKL. This CDR3 region has 15 residues. V lost 0 bases and J 5 bases, leaving 11 bases between the germline ends. Here the CDR3 DNA reads TGCGCCAGCAGCCAAGATACAGGCCCGGATCAGCCCCAGCATTTT. It translates to CASSQDTGPDQPQHF.

The rearrangement joins TRBV7-2 to TRBJ2-7, with D possibly called TRBD1 or TRBD2 (5 bases each). There are 14 residues in the CDR3. V lost 5 bases, J lost 2 bases, and 13 bases lay in between. Germline values: CDR1 SGHTA, CDR2 FQGNSA. DNA for the CDR3: TGTGCCAGCAGCCTGGGACGAGCTACCTACGAGCAGTACTTC. Encoded protein: CASSLGRATYEQYF.

The count of this clone is one. The chain carries TRBV4-1 and TRBJ1-2; 9 bases map to TRBD1. The V segment lost 2 bases and the J segment 7 bases; nucleotides outside the gene matches: 5. Germline V gene data show CDR1 as MGHRA and CDR2 as YSYEKL. The length of the CDR3 is 14 residues. As DNA, the CDR3 is TGCGCCAGCAGCCAATACACAGGGGGCGGTGGCTACACCTTC. Amino acid sequence: CASSQYTGGGGYTF.

The CDR3 spells CASIALTDYSNQPQHF. Written as DNA, the CDR3 is TGCGCCAGCATAGCCCTTACAGATTATAGCAATCAGCCCCAGCATTTT. The chain is built from TRBV4-1 and TRBJ1-5; D remains ambiguous. CDR3 size: 16 residues. V lost 7 bases and J 0 bases, leaving 16 bases between the germline ends. Germline CDR1 is MGHRA and CDR2 is YSYEKL.

The chain combines TRBV6-5 with TRBJ1-1; D remains unclear. CDR3 length equals 14 residues. The germline gives CDR1 MNHEY, CDR2 SVGAGI. Trimming pared 4 bases from V and 2 bases from J, leaving 11 bases between. CDR3 in DNA: TGTGCCAGCAGTTCCCGGACGGGCAACACTGAAGCTTTCTTT. It translates to CASSSRTGNTEAFF.

The chain uses TRBV11-2 and TRBJ1-6, with D unclear. The CDR3 sequence is 13 residues long. Germline V lookup: CDR1 SGHAT, CDR2 FQNNGV. V was trimmed by 2 bases and J by 15 bases, leaving 14 bases between them. The CDR3 DNA is TGTGCCAGCAGCTTATCCCTCCTTGAGGACCTCCACTTT. It yields the protein CASSLSLLEDLHF.

The CDR3 region has the DNA TGTGCCTGGAGTGTCCCGGGACGTCACAAGGTCACTGAAGCTTTCTTT. Translating it yields CAWSVPGRHKVTEAFF. The V and J genes are TRBV30 and TRBJ1-1; maybe TRBD1 (5 bases). V was pared by 0 bases and J by 4 bases, with 18 bases between. This CDR3 is built from 16 residues. Germline values: CDR1 GTSNPN, CDR2 SVGIG (reference sequence).

The genes are TRBV2 and TRBJ2-7; 8 bases map to TRBD1. Germline V gene data show CDR1 as SNHLY and CDR2 as FYNNEI. The CDR3 length is 12 residues. V shed 7 bases, J shed 5 bases, and the junction held 4 bases outside the gene matches. CDR3 residues: CASTRQGNEQYF. The CDR3 coding sequence is TGTGCCAGCACCAGACAGGGGAACGAGCAGTACTTC.

J is TRBJ1-2 and V is TRBV24-1, with TRBD1 as a possible D gene (6 bases). CDR1 is KGHDR, CDR2 SFDVKD, per germline. This CDR3 has 16 amino acids. The V end was cut by 4 bases, the J end by 6 bases, with 20 bases between. Here the CDR3 DNA reads TGTGCCACCAGTGACCGTACGACCCGGGACAAAGATGGCTACACCTTC. Protein: CATSDRTTRDKDGYTF.

The genes are TRBV4-3 and TRBJ1-5; D unresolved. The V and J ends lost 0 bases and 6 bases respectively, with 12 bases between them. Germline V CDR1 and CDR2: LGHNA, YSLEER. The CDR3 is 15 amino acids. The DNA of the CDR3 is TGCGCCAGCAGCCAAGATCTGGGAAGGGCTCAGCCCCAGCATTTT. Translated, it gives CASSQDLGRAQPQHF.

This chain connects TRBV19 to TRBJ1-1, with 8 bases aligning to TRBD1. The CDR3 loop spans 14 amino acids. Germline V CDR1 and CDR2: LNHDA, SQIVND (reference sequence). The V and J ends lost 1 base and 4 bases, in that order; junction bases with no gene match: 2. CDR3 DNA sequence: TGTGCCAGTAGTATAGGGACAGGGTTCACTGAAGCTTTCTTT. It encodes CASSIGTGFTEAFF.

The chain carries TRBV5-6 and TRBJ1-2; 7 bases agree with TRBD1. Germline V gene sequence: CDR1 SGHDT, CDR2 YYEEEE. This CDR3 has 18 amino acids. V shed 0 bases, J shed 0 bases, and the junction held 11 bases outside the gene matches. The CDR3 sequence: CASSLDRWGTVTNYGYTF. The CDR3 DNA reads TGTGCCAGCAGCTTGGATAGGTGGGGGACAGTGACTAACTATGGCTACACCTTC.

The sample holds many counts of this clone. The J gene is TRBJ2-7, the V gene TRBV21-1; the table's TRBD1 call for D was not verified on the DNA. TRBV21-1 is noted as a pseudogene. This CDR3 spans 14 amino acids. The CDR3 is CASRGTGETYEQYF. In DNA form, the CDR3 reads TGTGCCAGCAGAGGGACAGGGGAAACCTACGAGCAGTACTTC.

The chain combines TRBV15 with TRBJ1-1, with a weak D call TRBD1 (5 bases). V lost 1 base and J lost 2, with 8 bases in between. Germline CDR1 LNHNV, CDR2 YYDKDF (reference sequence). There are 14 residues in the CDR3. In DNA, the CDR3 is TGTGCCACCAGCAGAGCAGACAGCAACACTGAAGCTTTCTTT. Amino acid sequence: CATSRADSNTEAFF.

The chain has TRBV7-8 and TRBJ2-1; 9 bases fit TRBD2. Germline CDR1 reads SGHVS; CDR2 reads FQNEAQ. V gave up 1 base and J gave up 0 bases; unmatched junction bases: 4. The length of the CDR3 is 17 residues. The CDR3 DNA reads as TGTGCCAGCAGCTTAGTGCGGGGGGGGAGCTCCTACAATGAGCAGTTCTTC. Protein: CASSLVRGGSSYNEQFF. The whole variable domain, filled in from reference TRBV7-8 and TRBJ2-1, reads GAGVSQSPRYKVAKRGQDVALRCDPISGHVSLFWYQQALGQGPEFLTYFQNEAQLDKSGLPSDRFFAERPEGSVSTLKIQRTQQEDSAVYLCASSLVRGGSSYNEQFFGPGTRLTVL.

The rearrangement uses TRBV27 and TRBJ1-5; D call uncertain. The V gene lost 5 bases and the J gene lost 9 bases, with 17 bases spanning the gap. CDR1 MNHEY and CDR2 SMNVEV come from the germline V gene (reference sequence). The CDR3 is made up of 14 amino acids. CDR3 nucleotide sequence: TGTGCCAGCAGTCCCAAACAAGTGCCCCTGCCCCAGCATTTT. Amino acid sequence: CASSPKQVPLPQHF.

The chain has TRBV14 and TRBJ2-3; D possibly uses TRBD1 or TRBD2 (5 bases each). This CDR3 contains 16 residues. Germline V gene lookup returns CDR1 SGHDN and CDR2 FVKESK. Trimming stripped 4 bases from V and 1 base from J, with 15 bases between. In nucleotides, the CDR3 is TGTGCCAGCAGCCGAATACTGGGGGAAGGCACAGATACGCAGTATTTT. Residues: CASSRILGEGTDTQYF.

V is TRBV5-1 and J is TRBJ1-2, with D maybe TRBD1 (5 bases). The CDR3 loop spans 15 amino acids. Germline V gene lookup returns CDR1 SGHRS and CDR2 YFSETQ. V dropped 4 bases and J dropped 5 bases, with 18 bases sitting between them. This CDR3 is CASSGTSPEDYGYTF. The CDR3, as DNA: TGCGCCAGCAGCGGGACCAGCCCGGAGGATTATGGCTACACCTTC.

This clone was seen only a few times. The chain joins TRBV6-5 to TRBJ1-2; TRBD1 might be the D (6 bases). Trimming pared 7 bases from V and 5 bases from J, leaving 17 bases between. CDR1 is MNHEY, CDR2 SVGAGI, per germline. This CDR3 comprises 14 residues. CDR3 in amino acids: CASTRMGAGYGYTF. In DNA, the CDR3 is TGTGCCAGCACCCGGATGGGGGCAGGGTATGGCTACACCTTC.

A note on this clone: Given the absence of the conserved phenylalanine or tryptophan at the CDR3 end, a read error is likely. The DNA is left out, because the CDR3 cannot be placed on it with certainty; the CDR3 is given as TCRdb lists it. V and J are TRBV6-2 or TRBV6-3 and TRBJ1-1; whether TRBD1, the table's D call, matches the DNA was not checked. Counting both end residues, the CDR3 totals 13 amino acids. In germline, CDR1 is MNHEY, CDR2 SVGEGT. This CDR3 is CASSPSGTGTKRI.

The chain carries TRBV19 and TRBJ1-5; a weak D match, TRBD1 (5 bases). The CDR3 covers 16 residues. V was clipped by 10 bases and J by 7 bases, with 26 bases between them. Germline assignment: CDR1 LNHDA and CDR2 SQIVND (reference sequence). The CDR3 reads CATGRWDGSSGQPQHF. The CDR3 region has the DNA TGTGCCACCGGTAGATGGGACGGCTCCTCGGGGCAGCCCCAGCATTTT. The entire variable domain, with the rest obtained from reference TRBV19 and TRBJ1-5, is as follows: DGGITQSPKYLFRKEGQNVTLSCEQNLNHDAMYWYRQDPGQGLRLIYYSQIVNDFQKGDIAEGYSVSREKKESFPLTVTSAQKNPTAFYLCATGRWDGSSGQPQHFGDGTRLSIL.

This clone is a singleton in its sample. DNA of the CDR3: TGCGCCAGCAGCAGGACCCACAGGGGTCGAACTGAAGCTTTCTTT. Protein product: CASSRTHRGRTEAFF. This sequence joins TRBV5-1 and TRBJ1-1, with 7 bases lining up with TRBD1. Germline V gene data show CDR1 as SGHRS and CDR2 as YFSETQ. The CDR3 has 15 amino acids. With V trimmed by 4 bases and J by 5 bases, 11 bases remained unmatched.

This clone has only one observation. J is TRBJ2-5 and V is TRBV7-2; D is ambiguous. CDR3 length equals 14 residues. Germline CDR1 reads SGHTA; CDR2 reads FQGNSA. V gave up 4 bases and J gave up 5 bases, with 14 bases separating them. The CDR3 loop is CASSYTRWWETQYF. The CDR3 bases are TGTGCCAGCAGCTACACCCGTTGGTGGGAGACCCAGTACTTC.

The chain joins TRBV15 to TRBJ1-2, with a possible D match to TRBD1 (5 bases). V was clipped by 0 bases and J by 7 bases, with 15 bases between them. Germline assignment: CDR1 LNHNV and CDR2 YYDKDF (reference sequence). This CDR3 is built from 15 residues. As DNA, the CDR3 is TGTGCCACCAGCAGAGATGGGGCGGGAAGGTCTGGCTACACCTTC. Translated: CATSRDGAGRSGYTF.

This clone was detected ten times or more. The chain links TRBV5-1 to TRBJ2-2, with a tentative D call TRBD1 (7 bases). Germline CDR1 and CDR2: SGHRS and YFSETQ. V lost 4 bases and J lost 5, with 18 bases in between. The CDR3 is 16 residues long. The CDR3 bases are TGCGCCAGCAGCCCCGGCGGGACAGCCGAGACCGGGGAGCTGTTTTTT. Translating it yields CASSPGGTAETGELFF.

V gene TRBV28 combines with J gene TRBJ1-2; D is unresolved. Deletions cut 4 bases from V and 4 bases from J, with 10 bases between. The CDR3 runs to 13 residues. Germline CDR1 MDHEN, CDR2 SYDVKM. The CDR3: CASSSGTLYGYTF. CDR3 sequence (DNA): TGTGCCAGCAGTTCTGGCACCCTCTATGGCTACACCTTC.